This paragraph reports one TCR beta chain. The target antigen is unknown. Clones were sequenced by immunoSEQ multiplex PCR, and TCRdb holds only the in-frame ones, with some missing. Seen here are approximately 11,000 clones, around 84% observed once, and the top ten hold roughly 9.4%. V gave up 0 bases and J gave up 1 base, with 23 bases separating them. This CDR3 contains 19 residues. Germline V gene data show CDR1 as SGHKS and CDR2 as YYEKEE (reference sequence). This sample was included in a study of OX40 agonist ivuxolimab in advanced cancers. Study details: The study treated patients with ivuxolimab, an agonistic anti-OX40 (CD134) antibody. Hepatocellular carcinoma, melanoma, renal cell or head and neck cancer affected the dose-escalation patients. All patients had ivuxolimab intravenously every 2 weeks at 0.01 to 10 mg/kg. Study-wide points: Researchers did not determine the expanded peripheral T cells' antigen specificity.

Sequences were derived from CD4+ or CD8+ T cells sorted from blood, sampled in a trial of the OX40 agonist ivuxolimab. The origin of this receptor is an adult with an advanced solid tumor such as melanoma, head and neck, liver or kidney cancer. The chain recombines TRBV5-5 with TRBJ2-7; D is unresolved. CDR3 nucleotide sequence: TGTGCCAGCAGCTTGGATTGGAGCCCCCCAGGAAGCACTTCCTACGAGCAGTACTTC. It codes for CASSLDWSPPGSTSYEQYF.